This T cell receptor beta chain emerged from a study of T cells in Graves' hyperthyroidism and ophthalmopathy (dated by TCRdb to the late 2010s). As for the study more broadly: Peripheral blood was sampled at the time of initial diagnosis, prior to any treatment. A discovery cohort of roughly 100 patients, about 44 with Graves' ophthalmopathy and approximately 55 with stable Graves' hyperthyroidism, was used to find distinguishing TCR V-J signatures. An independent validation cohort of fewer than 20 hyperthyroidism patients and 17 patients who later progressed to ophthalmopathy tested prospective prediction of ophthalmopathy. The 95 to 100 discovery patients were randomly divided into training and test sets at a 7:3 ratio. The study also compared thyroid tissue and blood T-cell repertoires from more than five Graves' hyperthyroidism patients. Once sampling was done, hyperthyroidism patients were given methimazole at a starting dose of 30 mg daily, whereas ophthalmopathy patients were given high-dose intravenous methylprednisolone. TCR Vbeta CDR3 sequencing of roughly 140 peripheral blood samples (fewer than 45 ophthalmopathy, around 80 hyperthyroidism and roughly 17 progressor patients) is reported in the paper.

Paper-wide results and their limitations: Most expanded thyroid clonotypes (frequency above 0.001) were also found in blood, which suggests that blood repertoires may mirror thyroid immune responses. In validation, the model predicted progression to ophthalmopathy with 60% to 71% sensitivity and 72% to 85% specificity, a median of 6.5 months before onset. A 13 V-J signature model separated ophthalmopathy from stable hyperthyroidism, with about 90% sensitivity and 81.08% specificity in cross-validation and 80%/75% in testing. No statistical method was used to fix the sample size in advance, and group allocation was not hidden from the investigators.

The TCR beta CDR3 regions were amplified from RNA transcripts. The TCR CDR3 was subjected to a first round of RT-PCR using the HTBI primer set and the Qiagen OneStep RT-PCR kit. Libraries were constructed in a second round of multiplex PCR, after which size selection and purification were carried out. Paired-end sequencing of the libraries was performed with 100 bp reads on an Illumina HiSeq2000. As for the original processing: Raw data were processed with SOAPnuke, discarding reads with adapters, uncalled bases, mean Phred below 15, or no exact constant-primer or identifier match. High-quality paired reads were merged using COPE v1.2.5, and each unique nucleotide sequence was defined as a clonotype. Clonotypes were aligned to IMGT TRBV, TRBD and TRBJ reference segments using MiTCR v1.1. The analysis was restricted to V-J combinations with a frequency above 0.0001, which together covered about 99% of the repertoires. The TCS score was defined as the ratio of F50 (clonal expansion) to E x V (chaos), calculated using BLOSUM62-based TCRdist between CDR3 peptides within each V-J. Welch's t-statistics and random forest reduced 514 V-J features to roughly 13, which were used in a naive Bayes classifier (R e1071). TCRdb ran its own pipeline on the public reads, namely fastp trimming at Q25 and MiXCR clone calling, and kept in-frame beta chains. Every CDR3 protein is listed once, alongside the most common genes and DNA of its rows. TCRdb's processing, not the authors', yielded these V and J calls. Present in this sample are about 600,000 distinct CDR3 sequences, roughly 14% of which were seen just once. The ten largest clones add up to 12% of the sample.

Ophthalmopathy patients had moderately to severely active disease, Clinical Activity Score of at least 3, NOSPECS grade of at least 4, and duration under 3 months. The study excluded patients with uncontrolled infections, other autoimmune diseases, pregnancy or lactation. Diagnoses were established on the basis of clinical symptoms, serum thyroxine and TRAb, thyroid ultrasound, and orbital computed tomography. Ficoll-Paque density gradient centrifugation was used to isolate PBMCs from 10 ml of fresh peripheral blood. Total RNA was extracted with Trizol reagent, and quality was checked on an Agilent 2100 Bioanalyzer. In this sample, this clonotype turned up many times. Its recognized antigen is unknown. There are no base qualities to consult, and no much larger clone falls within one base. The CDR3 sequence holds 17 residues, the cysteine and phenylalanine included. The DNA shown is the 51-base CDR3, in frame from base 1. Here V drops 0 bases and J drops 6 bases, and the junction holds 10 bases not matched to any gene. Reading the germline V gene (reference sequence) gives CDR1 LNHNV and CDR2 YYDKDF.

The chain is assembled from TRBV15 and TRBJ2-5; a stretch of 10 junction bases matches TRBD2. What was sequenced was blood. This clonotype was obtained from a woman aged 50 to 65 with Graves' ophthalmopathy. The CDR3 region reads CATSRDPLAGVFKTQYF. The DNA reads TGTGCCACCAGCAGAGATCCCCTAGCGGGAGTTTTTAAGACCCAGTACTTC.